The entry below describes one T cell receptor (beta chain). TCRdb's table, derived via immunoSEQ multiplex PCR, lists solely in-frame clones and lacks some. The table includes about 310,000 clones, around 91% detected once. This sample is drawn from a study of blood T cell repertoires in COVID-19. On the study more broadly: Sample material is recorded as cDNA or gDNA derived from T cells, B-cell-depleted T cells, or PBMCs.

The germline V gene has CDR1 KGHSH and CDR2 LQKENI. This CDR3 is built from 14 residues. With 6 bases removed from V and 8 bases from J, the gap between germline ends came to 17 bases. Individuals drawn from 24 US areas were about 18 to 95 years old. Two negative PCRs, clearance, or symptom resolution characterized the recovered Cohort 3 donors. Source material: PBMCs or T cells enriched from blood (not recorded which). The chain combines TRBV18 with TRBJ2-4; D perhaps matches TRBD2 (6 bases). The source of this sequence is a woman aged 40 to 49 who had recovered from COVID-19. CDR3 DNA: TGTGCCAGCTCGCAGCCCGCCGGGGAGGACATTCAGTACTTC. It codes for CASSQPAGEDIQYF. Based on the CDR3 plus reference TRBV18 and TRBJ2-4, the full variable domain is NAGVMQNPRHLVRRRGQEARLRCSPMKGHSHVYWYRQLPEEGLKFMVYLQKENIIDESGMPKERFSAEFPKEGPSILRIQQVVRGDSAAYFCASSQPAGEDIQYFGAGTRLSVL.